One sample yielded the 15 T cell receptor beta chains listed below, sequenced in a study of CD8+ T cells in alopecia areata. RNA, once extracted, was reverse transcribed into cDNA for use as the sequencing template. Profiled with immunoSEQ multiplex PCR; TCRdb holds only in-frame clones, not every one. In the table there are 200,000 or so clones, about 53% of which are singletons. The sequenced sample was CD4+ T cells sorted from blood, obtained at week 0. The origin of the receptors is a human donor with alopecia areata.

This clone occurred a few times. The CDR3 DNA sequence: TGTGCCTGGACCCTTTGGGCAAGTTCCTACGAGCAGTACTTC. This translates into CAWTLWASSYEQYF. The rearrangement joins TRBV30 to TRBJ2-7; D gene ambiguous. Germline CDR1 GTSNPN, CDR2 SVGIG (reference sequence). The length of the CDR3 is 14 residues. V was shortened by 4 bases and J by 1 base, with 14 bases between the two germline ends.

The chain uses TRBV29-1 and TRBJ1-4; D not resolved. V gave up 5 bases and J gave up 5 bases, with 12 bases separating them. The CDR3 is made up of 13 amino acids. Germline values: CDR1 SQVTM, CDR2 ANQGSEA. The DNA of the CDR3 is TGCAGCGTTCAACCCCTTGCCAATGAAAAACTGTTTTTT. Protein sequence: CSVQPLANEKLFF. Drawing the rest from reference TRBV29-1 and TRBJ1-4, the complete variable domain is SAVISQKPSRDICQRGTSLTIQCQVDSQVTMMFWYRQQPGQSLTLIATANQGSEATYESGFVIDKFPISRPNLTFSTLTVSNMSPEDSSIYLCSVQPLANEKLFFGSGTQLSVL.

The CDR3 spells CAWARETTEAFF. CDR3 nucleotides: TGTGCCTGGGCCAGGGAGACGACTGAAGCTTTCTTT. The chain employs TRBV30 and TRBJ1-1; TRBD1 is a possible D gene (5 bases). The CDR3 contains 12 residues. Germline V lookup: CDR1 GTSNPN, CDR2 SVGIG (reference sequence). V lost 5 bases and J lost 5, with 12 bases in between. The variable domain in full, with the rest retrieved from reference TRBV30 and TRBJ1-1, is SQTIHQWPATLVQPVGSPLSLECTVEGTSNPNLYWYRQAAGRGLQLLFYSVGIGQISSEVPQNLSASRPQDRQFILSSKKLLLSDSGFYLCAWARETTEAFFGQGTRLTVV.

This CDR3 reads CAWSTTPGQPQHF. DNA of the CDR3: TGTGCCTGGTCGACTACCCCCGGACAGCCCCAGCATTTT. V and J are TRBV30 and TRBJ1-5; D uncertain. Trimming took 5 bases from V and 7 from J, leaving 15 bases between them. The germline V gene has CDR1 GTSNPN and CDR2 SVGIG (reference sequence). The CDR3 covers 13 residues.

This clone has a single count. The rearrangement links TRBV30 to TRBJ1-2, with D uncertain. V lost 0 bases, J lost 10 bases, and 9 bases lay in between. The CDR3 contains 11 residues. CDR1 and CDR2 from the germline V gene are GTSNPN and SVGIG (reference sequence). The DNA of the CDR3 is TGTGCCTGGAGTGTACGCGCCTACTACACCTTC. This gives the protein CAWSVRAYYTF.

The rearrangement joins TRBV7-2 to TRBJ1-1; D ambiguous. Germline CDR1 is SGHTA and CDR2 is FQGNSA. The CDR3 runs 14 residues. The V end lost 1 base, the J end lost 5 bases, and 11 bases lay between the germline ends. The CDR3 DNA reads TGTGCCAGCAGCTTAGGGCAGAGGATAACTGAAGCTTTCTTT. Its translation is CASSLGQRITEAFF.

The sample holds one count of this clone. The chain recombines TRBV15 with TRBJ2-1; the D gene could be TRBD1 or TRBD2 (5 bases each). V lost 0 bases to trimming and J lost 7 bases, with 16 bases between them. CDR3 length: 16 amino acids. The V gene's germline CDR1 is LNHNV and CDR2 YYDKDF (reference sequence). CDR3: CATSRDMGEGWNEQFF. As DNA, the CDR3 is TGTGCCACCAGCAGAGATATGGGGGAAGGATGGAATGAGCAGTTCTTC. Variable domain in full (rest from reference TRBV15 and TRBJ2-1): DAMVIQNPRYQVTQFGKPVTLSCSQTLNHNVMYWYQQKSSQAPKLLFHYYDKDFNNEADTPDNFQSRRPNTSFCFLDIRSPGLGDTAMYLCATSRDMGEGWNEQFFGPGTRLTVL.

This clone was observed a few times. The CDR3 nucleotides are TGCGCCAGCAGTGAGTCGGATCTCGGGCAGCCCCAGCATTTT. This encodes CASSESDLGQPQHF. V is TRBV10-2 and J is TRBJ1-5, with no clear D. CDR1 and CDR2 from the germline V gene are WSHSY and SAAADI. The V and J ends lost 0 bases and 7 bases respectively, with 10 bases between them. The CDR3 has 14 amino acids.

The CDR3 loop reads CASSPGTGFHEQYF. The DNA for the CDR3 is TGTGCCAGCAGTCCCGGGACAGGGTTTCACGAGCAGTACTTC. The rearrangement joins TRBV6-1 to TRBJ2-5; 9 nucleotides agree with TRBD1. Near its end, the DNA agrees better with TRBJ2-7, so the J call may be wrong. The CDR3 has 14 amino acids. Germline V CDR1 and CDR2: MNHNS, SASEGT.

The chain links TRBV6-7 to TRBJ2-7, with D perhaps given as TRBD1 or TRBD2 (5 bases each). TRBV6-7 is assigned to the ORF class and has an uncertain function. Trimming left V 5 bases short and J 5 bases short, with 19 bases between. CDR3 length: 15 amino acids. DNA of the CDR3: TGTGCCAGCAGTCGTCCCGGGACGGTCGCTCACGAGCAGTACTTC. Translated: CASSRPGTVAHEQYF.

The rearrangement uses TRBV6-1 and TRBJ2-5, with TRBD1 as a possible D gene (6 bases). Trimming stripped 6 bases from V and 4 bases from J, with 15 bases between. The CDR3 length is 14 residues. Germline lookup yields CDR1 MNHNS and CDR2 SASEGT. The chain's CDR3 is CASRIIGRGETQYF. The CDR3, as DNA: TGTGCCAGCAGGATAATAGGCAGGGGAGAGACCCAGTACTTC.

This chain joins TRBV5-1 and TRBJ2-5, with a weak D call TRBD1 (5 bases). Between the trimmed V and J ends, which lost 4 bases and 5 bases, there was a span of 24 bases. This CDR3 is built from 17 residues. Per germline, CDR1 SGHRS and CDR2 YFSETQ. CDR3: CASSLSYGLLPGETQYF. The CDR3 region has the DNA TGCGCCAGCAGCCTCTCATACGGGCTGTTACCAGGGGAGACCCAGTACTTC.

V gene TRBV5-1 combines with J gene TRBJ2-7; 10 bases are a match to TRBD2. The CDR3 runs to 16 residues. Per germline, CDR1 SGHRS and CDR2 YFSETQ. Trimming took 0 bases from V and 0 from J; bases not matched to a gene: 3. This CDR3 reads CASSLATSGRSYEQYF. CDR3 coding DNA: TGCGCCAGCAGCTTGGCGACTAGCGGGCGCTCCTACGAGCAGTACTTC.

The table lists this clone with a few counts. V gene TRBV5-1 combines with J gene TRBJ2-6; the D gene is possibly TRBD2 (7 bases). This CDR3 comprises 17 residues. Germline CDR1 SGHRS, CDR2 YFSETQ. Trimming cost V 0 bases and J 1 base, with 11 bases left between them. CDR3 region: CASSLEQGGSGANVLTF. In DNA form, the CDR3 reads TGCGCCAGCAGCTTGGAACAGGGAGGGTCTGGGGCCAACGTCCTGACTTTC.

The CDR3 DNA sequence: TGTGCCAGCAGCGTAGCTAGGACAGGGGTCTACACCTTC. Its protein product is CASSVARTGVYTF. J is TRBJ1-2 and V is TRBV9, with 9 bases matching TRBD1. This CDR3 contains 13 residues. Looked up from germline, CDR1 is SGDLS and CDR2 is YYNGEE. V lost 0 bases, J lost 10 bases, and 4 bases stayed unmatched.